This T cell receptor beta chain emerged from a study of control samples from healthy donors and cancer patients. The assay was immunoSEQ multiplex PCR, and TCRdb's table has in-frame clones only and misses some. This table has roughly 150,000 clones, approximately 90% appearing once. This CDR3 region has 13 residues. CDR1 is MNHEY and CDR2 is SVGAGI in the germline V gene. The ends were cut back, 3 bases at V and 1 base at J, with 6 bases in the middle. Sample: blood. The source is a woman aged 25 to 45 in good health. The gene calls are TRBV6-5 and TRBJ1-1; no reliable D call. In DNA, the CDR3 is TGTGCCAGCAGTTATTCGTGGAACACTGAAGCTTTCTTT. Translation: CASSYSWNTEAFF.